This TCR beta chain is drawn from a study of blood T cell repertoires in COVID-19. Study overall: COVID-19 samples collected from the United States, Italy and Spain covered acute and convalescent phases. From T cells, B-cell-depleted T cells, or PBMCs came the material, which was cDNA or gDNA.

The CDR3 is made up of 17 amino acids. Germline CDR1 is LNHDA and CDR2 is SQIVND (reference sequence). Trimming pared 7 bases from V and 0 bases from J, leaving 19 bases between. Seattle enrolled patients during active infection and tracked them longitudinally. Per the authors' pipeline: Estimates of nucleated cell counts were drawn from the amplification of reference gene primers. The protocol was immunoSEQ multiplex PCR, while the TCRdb copy is restricted to in-frame clones and leaves out a portion. The V and J calls and clone size were taken over from that table, and D and trimming were inferred from the DNA. This sample has 180,000 or so clones, with 85% to 90% found just once.

The sequence came from a woman aged 60-70 years with COVID-19, enrolled during active disease. The chain joins TRBV19 to TRBJ1-3; D remains unclear. The sample was peripheral blood. The CDR3 loop is CASIDQTRFFSGNTIYF. The CDR3, as DNA: TGTGCCAGTATAGACCAGACAAGGTTTTTCTCTGGAAACACCATATATTTT.